The T cell receptor beta chain described here comes from a study of human T cells and chemical hapten exposure. Across the whole study: All patients underwent weekly scalp dosing with diphenylcyclopropenone for the full approximately 25-week study. Alopecia areata, totalis and universalis patients, mostly female, were included. Study observations and caveats: Alopecia in the donors means their immune response may deviate from healthy people's.

The CDR3 consists of 15 residues. V lost 1 base to trimming and J lost 3 bases, with 9 bases between them. Germline V gene data show CDR1 as LGHNA and CDR2 as YNFKEQ. As to time point: pre-sensitization, week 0. Treatment defined: therapeutic diphenylcyclopropenone sensitization with weekly scalp DPC. Total RNA came from unfractionated whole blood. This clonotype has more than one count but fewer than ten. Its matching antigen is unknown. TCRdb itself ran the RACE reads through MiXCR, one entry per CDR3 protein. The data contain more than 300,000 distinct CDR3 sequences, approximately 5% of them singletons.

The J gene is TRBJ2-2, the V gene TRBV4-2; D is possibly TRBD1 (6 bases). The TCR sequence derives from a woman aged 18-29 years with alopecia areata. Some clones in this sample may be carry-over from other donors' samples. Sample: whole blood, taken in connection with sensitization to the hapten diphenylcyclopropenone (DPC). The CDR3 reads CASSQVTGYTGELFF. The CDR3 DNA reads TGTGCCAGCAGCCAAGTGACAGGTTACACCGGGGAGCTGTTTTTT.